The 26 T cell receptor beta chains below come from one sample, sequenced in a study of blood T cell repertoires in COVID-19. TCRdb keeps only in-frame clones here, not all; method: immunoSEQ multiplex PCR. The sample holds 310,000 or so clones, roughly 85% seen once. The specimen was PBMCs or T cells enriched from blood (not recorded which). These receptors were collected from a woman aged 25 to 39 who had recovered from COVID-19.

The chain employs TRBV18 and TRBJ1-5; 8 nucleotides line up with TRBD1. The ends lost 3 bases at V and 2 bases at J; junction bases unmatched: 3. Germline CDR1 KGHSH, CDR2 LQKENI. The CDR3 spans 15 residues. CDR3 sequence: CASSPSGGRNQPQHF. Here the CDR3 DNA reads TGTGCCAGCTCACCTTCAGGGGGCCGCAATCAGCCCCAGCATTTT.

The gene calls are TRBV6-6 and TRBJ1-3, with D maybe TRBD1 (5 bases). The CDR3 runs 14 residues. The V gene lost 5 bases and the J gene lost 7 bases, with 15 bases spanning the gap. Germline CDR1 is MNHNY and CDR2 is SVGAGI (reference sequence). CDR3 in amino acids: CASSAQGIGNTIYF. In DNA form, the CDR3 reads TGTGCCAGCAGTGCCCAGGGTATAGGCAACACCATATATTTT.

The sample holds a few counts of this clone. V usage is TRBV7-9 and J usage is TRBJ1-1; perhaps TRBD1 as D (5 bases). The CDR3 runs to 14 residues. Germline V gene lookup returns CDR1 SEHNR and CDR2 FQNEAQ (reference sequence). Trimming removed 5 bases from V and 7 bases from J, with 17 bases in between. CDR3 loop: CASSAVGGSIEAFF. For the CDR3, the DNA is TGTGCCAGCAGCGCCGTTGGGGGGAGTATTGAAGCTTTCTTT.

The rearrangement joins TRBV11-2 to TRBJ1-2; 8 positions match TRBD1. This CDR3 has 16 amino acids. Trimming took 0 bases from V and 5 from J; bases not matched to a gene: 8. The germline gives CDR1 SGHAT, CDR2 FQNNGV. This CDR3 reads CASSLDFTGGGYGYTF. DNA of the CDR3: TGTGCCAGCAGCTTAGATTTCACAGGGGGAGGTTATGGCTACACCTTC. Full variable domain (missing parts from reference TRBV11-2 and TRBJ1-2): EAGVAQSPRYKIIEKRQSVAFWCNPISGHATLYWYQQILGQGPKLLIQFQNNGVVDDSQLPKDRFSAERLKGVDSTLKIQPAKLEDSAVYLCASSLDFTGGGYGYTFGSGTRLTVV.

CDR3 bases: TGCGCCAGCAGCCCGTTCGGAGGGGGCGGCACTGAAGCTTTCTTT. It yields the protein CASSPFGGGGTEAFF. This sequence joins TRBV5-1 and TRBJ1-1, with 7 bases identical to TRBD1. In germline, CDR1 is SGHRS, CDR2 YFSETQ. The CDR3 covers 15 residues. J was trimmed by 4 bases and V by 4 bases; bases with no gene match: 10.

The rearrangement joins TRBV4-3 to TRBJ1-2; 7 bases agree with TRBD1. Looked up from germline, CDR1 is LGHNA and CDR2 is YSLEER. CDR3 size: 15 residues. V was clipped by 0 bases and J by 4 bases; unmatched bases: 5. CDR3 sequence: CASSQDTTGSYGYTF. As DNA, the CDR3 is TGCGCCAGCAGCCAAGATACGACAGGGAGCTATGGCTACACCTTC.

This clone was seen a handful of times. The genes are TRBV5-6 and TRBJ2-5; 7 positions match TRBD1. This CDR3 has 14 residues. The J segment lost 2 bases and the V segment lost 2 bases, leaving 3 bases of the junction unmatched. Looked up from germline, CDR1 is SGHDT and CDR2 is YYEEEE. Here the CDR3 DNA reads TGTGCCAGCAGCTTTGTGACAGGGCAAGAGACCCAGTACTTC. Translating it yields CASSFVTGQETQYF.

The J gene is TRBJ1-1, the V gene TRBV4-1; no clear D gene. Per the germline V gene, CDR1 is MGHRA and CDR2 is YSYEKL. The CDR3 is 12 residues long. V was cut by 1 base and J by 11 bases, with 11 bases left in between. For the CDR3, the DNA is TGCGCCAGCAGCCAAGGAACCGGAGACGCTTTCTTT. It specifies CASSQGTGDAFF.

This clone was recorded a few times. The J gene is TRBJ1-1, the V gene TRBV5-1; perhaps TRBD1 as D (6 bases). The CDR3 consists of 14 residues. Trimming took 4 bases from V and 3 from J, leaving 13 bases between them. CDR1 is SGHRS and CDR2 is YFSETQ in the germline V gene. In DNA form, the CDR3 reads TGCGCCAGCAGCGACACAGGGCTGGACACTGAAGCTTTCTTT. Protein sequence: CASSDTGLDTEAFF.

The chain carries TRBV5-1 and TRBJ2-1; 13 bases are shared with TRBD2. This CDR3 has 16 residues. The V gene end was trimmed by 4 bases and the J gene end by 7 bases; junction bases not matched to a gene: 8. Germline CDR1 is SGHRS and CDR2 is YFSETQ. CDR3 nucleotide sequence: TGCGCCAGCAGCCTCCCACTAGCGGGGGGGAGGAATGAGCAGTTCTTC. Its translation: CASSLPLAGGRNEQFF.

The chain combines TRBV12-5 with TRBJ1-6, with a weak D call TRBD1 (5 bases). Trimming removed 2 bases at V and 7 bases at J, with 12 bases between. CDR1 and CDR2 from the germline V gene are LGHNT and FRNRAP. There are 15 residues in the CDR3. The CDR3 sequence is CASGLTPQGNSPLHF. The CDR3 DNA sequence: TGTGCTAGTGGTTTGACCCCCCAGGGCAATTCACCCCTCCACTTT.

V and J are TRBV2 and TRBJ2-7; D is undetermined. This CDR3 is 13 amino acids long. The V end was cut by 5 bases, the J end by 3 bases, with 11 bases between. The germline gives CDR1 SNHLY, CDR2 FYNNEI. The CDR3 DNA is TGTGCCAGCAGTTGGTCGGTCAACTACGAGCAGTACTTC. Translation gives CASSWSVNYEQYF. Full variable domain (outside the CDR3, taken from reference TRBV2 and TRBJ2-7): EPEVTQTPSHQVTQMGQEVILRCVPISNHLYFYWYRQILGQKVEFLVSFYNNEISEKSEIFDDQFSVERPDGSNFTLKIRSTKLEDSAMYFCASSWSVNYEQYFGPGTRLTVT.

The genes are TRBV5-4 and TRBJ2-5, with 11 bases matching TRBD1. CDR3 length: 16 amino acids. Trimming at V came to 4 bases and at J to 4 bases, leaving 9 bases not matched to a gene. Germline CDR1 reads SGHNT; CDR2 reads YYREEE (reference sequence). In nucleotides, the CDR3 is TGTGCCAGCAGCCCCAGGACAGGGGGCTTTGGAGAGACCCAGTACTTC. Protein sequence: CASSPRTGGFGETQYF.

The chain carries TRBV19 and TRBJ1-6; D remains unclear. The germline gives CDR1 LNHDA, CDR2 SQIVND (reference sequence). The length of the CDR3 is 13 residues. V lost 1 base and J 6 bases, leaving 4 bases between the germline ends. CDR3 in amino acids: CASSIGANSPLHF. The CDR3 DNA follows: TGTGCCAGTAGTATAGGGGCTAATTCACCCCTCCACTTT.

The rearrangement uses TRBV18 and TRBJ1-2; D gene uncertain. This CDR3 has 13 residues. Germline loops: CDR1 KGHSH, CDR2 LQKENI. V was clipped by 6 bases and J by 5 bases, with 13 bases between them. The CDR3 loop is CASSHDKRYGYTF. The CDR3 DNA reads TGTGCCAGCTCCCACGACAAGAGATATGGCTACACCTTC.

The CDR3 reads CASSYGLADYNEQFF. The DNA of the CDR3 is TGTGCCAGCAGCTATGGACTAGCGGACTACAATGAGCAGTTCTTC. J is TRBJ2-1 and V is TRBV5-5; 10 bases align to TRBD2. Unmatched junction bases numbered 3, after V lost 3 bases and J lost 3 bases. The CDR3 totals 15 residues. CDR1 is SGHKS and CDR2 is YYEKEE in the germline V gene (reference sequence).

The chain recombines TRBV2 with TRBJ2-5; TRBD2 agrees at 13 bases. Germline V gives CDR1 SNHLY, CDR2 FYNNEI. The CDR3 has 15 amino acids. The V and J ends lost 4 bases and 3 bases, in that order; junction bases with no gene match: 2. The CDR3 DNA reads TGTGCCAGCAGTGCGGGGACTAGCGGGAAAGAGACCCAGTACTTC. Protein: CASSAGTSGKETQYF.

About this clone itself: At one boundary the junction diverges from the germline segment, which might be a read error. This chain uses TRBV7-7 with TRBJ2-5; D gene ambiguous. CDR3 length equals 13 residues. The germline CDR1 and CDR2 sequences are SSHAT and FNYEAQ (reference sequence). Written as DNA, the CDR3 is TGTGCTAGCAGCTTGGGTAGCTCAGAGACCCAGTACTTC. Its translation is CASSLGSSETQYF.

This clone has more than one count but fewer than ten. This chain connects TRBV18 to TRBJ1-5; the D gene is possibly TRBD1 (6 bases). The CDR3 has 14 residues. CDR1 KGHSH and CDR2 LQKENI come from the germline V gene. The V end was cut by 5 bases, the J end by 7 bases, with 15 bases between. The CDR3 protein is CASSSTGFLQPQHF. The CDR3 DNA reads TGTGCCAGCTCATCTACAGGGTTTTTACAGCCCCAGCATTTT.

The genes are TRBV7-9 and TRBJ2-7, with D perhaps matching TRBD1 (5 bases). Trimming took off 4 bases at V and 4 bases at J, with 17 bases between the two ends. The CDR3 loop spans 15 amino acids. Per the germline V gene, CDR1 is SEHNR and CDR2 is FQNEAQ (reference sequence). The CDR3 region has the DNA TGTGCCAGCAGCTCGGGCAGGGCCCCAACTTACGAGCAGTACTTC. It yields the protein CASSSGRAPTYEQYF.

The gene calls are TRBV12-3 or TRBV12-4 and TRBJ1-4; D gene ambiguous. The CDR3 length is 12 residues. Trimming pared 4 bases from V and 7 bases from J, leaving 7 bases between. CDR3 sequence (DNA): TGTGCCAGCAGTTCCGGGAGTGAAAAACTGTTTTTT. It specifies CASSSGSEKLFF.

The chain is built from TRBV5-1 and TRBJ2-3; 9 bases are shared with TRBD2. The CDR3 has 20 residues. Germline V CDR1 and CDR2: SGHRS, YFSETQ. J was trimmed by 0 bases and V by 3 bases; bases with no gene match: 17. The DNA for the CDR3 is TGCGCCAGCAGCTCCCGCGGGGAGCGGGGGGCCCACTCTAGCACAGATACGCAGTATTTT. Its translation: CASSSRGERGAHSSTDTQYF.

The chain joins TRBV9 to TRBJ1-3; 8 nucleotides line up with TRBD1. CDR1 SGDLS and CDR2 YYNGEE come from the germline V gene. The CDR3 sequence is 14 residues long. V was pared by 7 bases and J by 3 bases, with 6 bases of the junction left unmatched. CDR3 protein: CASAAGTGGNTIYF. For the CDR3, the DNA is TGTGCCAGCGCGGCCGGGACAGGTGGAAACACCATATATTTT.

Only one count was recorded for this clone. The chain combines TRBV12-3 or TRBV12-4 with TRBJ1-1; possible D gene TRBD1, 5 bases. The ends were cut back, 7 bases at V and 4 bases at J, with 10 bases in the middle. The length of the CDR3 is 12 residues. The CDR3 here is CASTLDTTEAFF. CDR3 in DNA: TGTGCCAGCACCTTGGACACCACTGAAGCTTTCTTT.

V gene TRBV24-1 combines with J gene TRBJ2-7; 12 bases fit TRBD1. J lost 5 bases, V lost 9 bases, and 10 bases had no gene match. In germline, CDR1 is KGHDR, CDR2 SFDVKD. CDR3 length: 15 residues. CDR3 amino acids: CATGAGQGAENEQYF. The CDR3 nucleotides are TGTGCCACCGGGGCGGGACAGGGGGCAGAGAACGAGCAGTACTTC.

The V and J genes are TRBV18 and TRBJ1-1; D gene ambiguous. Trimming pared 3 bases from V and 3 bases from J, leaving 8 bases between. CDR1 is KGHSH and CDR2 is LQKENI in the germline V gene. This CDR3 is 13 amino acids long. The CDR3 spells CASSPRRDTEAFF. In DNA, the CDR3 is TGTGCCAGCTCACCCCGCCGGGACACTGAAGCTTTCTTT.